This T cell receptor (beta chain) is from a study of cytomegalovirus exposure and HLA in healthy donors. The study, taken as a whole, reports: Presence/absence analyses rested on an assumption that sequencing depth was roughly uniform across donors. In an earlier analysis, in approximately 570 donors, most V segments appeared productive either ~90% or ~30% of the time.

Germline trimming cut 6 bases from V and 7 bases from J; bases unmatched to any gene: 21. Germline CDR1 and CDR2: SGHDT and YYEEEE. The CDR3 consists of 17 residues. Details on this clone: Its matching antigen is unknown.

PCR amplification relied on 60 Vbeta primers (plus 13 Jbeta primers). The table came from immunoSEQ multiplex PCR; TCRdb's copy has only in-frame clones and leaves some out. The sample shows approximately 190,000 clones, more than 75% of them seen only once. The chain couples TRBV5-6 to TRBJ2-7, with 8 positions matching TRBD2. Sequences were obtained from PBMCs. This TCR was sampled from a woman aged 18-35 years in good health and CMV-seronegative. The CDR3 is CASNDAPSVGREWEQYF. For the CDR3, the DNA is TGTGCCAGCAACGATGCTCCCTCTGTCGGGAGGGAGTGGGAGCAGTACTTC.